This entry lists 6 T cell receptor beta chains sequenced from one sample in a study of cytomegalovirus exposure and HLA in healthy donors. Researchers ran the PCR with 60 Vbeta and 13 Jbeta primers. Here immunoSEQ multiplex PCR was the method, and the copy in TCRdb shows in-frame clones only, minus some. The sample includes around 130,000 clones, nearly 85% of them seen just once. The sample comprised PBMCs. Source of these receptors: a boy younger than 18 in good health and CMV-seronegative.

This chain connects TRBV6-5 to TRBJ2-7; 9 bases fit TRBD2. Germline CDR1 is MNHEY and CDR2 is SVGAGI. V was clipped by 4 bases and J by 6 bases; unmatched bases: 7. CDR3 length: 14 residues. Written as DNA, the CDR3 is TGTGCCAGCAGTTGGGTAGCGGGAGAGGGCGAGCAGTACTTC. Translated: CASSWVAGEGEQYF.

CDR3 in amino acids: CASSLGRYGNTIYF. CDR3 sequence (DNA): TGTGCCAGCAGCTTAGGCCGGTACGGAAACACCATATATTTT. The chain employs TRBV13 and TRBJ1-3; unclear D gene. V was shortened by 0 bases and J by 4 bases, with 7 bases between the two germline ends. Germline V gene lookup returns CDR1 PRHDT and CDR2 FYEKMQ (reference sequence). The CDR3 is 14 residues long. Full variable domain (remainder filled in from reference TRBV13 and TRBJ1-3): AAGVIQSPRHLIKEKRETATLKCYPIPRHDTVYWYQQGPGQDPQFLISFYEKMQSDKGSIPDRFSAQQFSDYHSELNMSSLELGDSALYFCASSLGRYGNTIYFGEGSWLTVV.

The CDR3 DNA follows: TGTGCCAGCATCCTTTCGGGGACAGGGGTCTACAATGAGCAGTTCTTC. Translating gives CASILSGTGVYNEQFF. This rearrangement joins TRBV2 to TRBJ2-1, with 10 bases matching TRBD1. Looked up from germline, CDR1 is SNHLY and CDR2 is FYNNEI. V dropped 7 bases and J dropped 3; count of bases not matched to a gene: 9. The CDR3 spans 16 residues.

The V and J genes are TRBV27 and TRBJ2-7; 9 nucleotides agree with TRBD2. The CDR3 runs 17 residues. V shed 0 bases and J 7 bases; nucleotides not matched to a gene: 13. The germline V gene has CDR1 MNHEY and CDR2 SMNVEV (reference sequence). CDR3 in amino acids: CASSLSIPGLAGTEQYF. The CDR3 coding sequence is TGTGCCAGCAGTTTATCGATACCCGGGCTAGCGGGGACGGAGCAGTACTTC.

The V call is TRBV27, the J call TRBJ2-2; 8 nucleotides line up with TRBD1. This CDR3 has 16 residues. V lost 6 bases to trimming and J lost 3 bases; unmatched junction nucleotides: 9. The V gene's germline CDR1 is MNHEY and CDR2 SMNVEV (reference sequence). The CDR3 DNA follows: TGTGCCAGCAGGTATTCGACAGGGGACGACACCGGGGAGCTGTTTTTT. Translating gives CASRYSTGDDTGELFF.

The V gene is TRBV5-6, the J gene TRBJ2-7, with D hard to call. V was clipped by 0 bases and J by 5 bases, with 6 bases between them. The CDR3 consists of 12 residues. Germline assignment: CDR1 SGHDT and CDR2 YYEEEE. The chain's CDR3 is CASSLGADEQYF. The CDR3 coding sequence is TGTGCCAGCAGCTTGGGAGCTGACGAGCAGTACTTC.